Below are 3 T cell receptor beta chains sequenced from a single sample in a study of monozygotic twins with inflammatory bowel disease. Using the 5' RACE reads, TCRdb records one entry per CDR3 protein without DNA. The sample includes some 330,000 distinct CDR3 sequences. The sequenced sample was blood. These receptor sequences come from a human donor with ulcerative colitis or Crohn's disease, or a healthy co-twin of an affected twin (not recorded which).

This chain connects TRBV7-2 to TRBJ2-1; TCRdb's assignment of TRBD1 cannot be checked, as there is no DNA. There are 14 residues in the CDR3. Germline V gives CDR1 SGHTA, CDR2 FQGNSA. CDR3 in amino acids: CASSLNRGGNEQFF.

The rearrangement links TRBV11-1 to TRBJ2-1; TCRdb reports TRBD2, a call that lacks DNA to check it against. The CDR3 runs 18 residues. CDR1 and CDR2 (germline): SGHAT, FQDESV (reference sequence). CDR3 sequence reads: CASSLTSGSTLRANEQFF.

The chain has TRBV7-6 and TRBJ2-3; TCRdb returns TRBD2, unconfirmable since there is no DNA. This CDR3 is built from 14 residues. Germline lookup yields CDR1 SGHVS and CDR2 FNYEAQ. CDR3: CASTWALRGDTQYF.